The clone carrying this T cell receptor (beta chain) has just a few counts. The antigen is unknown. The CDR3 runs 19 residues. V was cut by 5 bases and J by 1 base, with 25 bases left in between. Germline-derived CDR1 and CDR2 are MGHRA and YSYEKL. Together with a sample-barcoded 5' primer, a J-beta primer mix was included in a second PCR lasting about 7 to 11 cycles. Each CDR3 protein gets one entry after TCRdb re-called the 5' RACE reads with MiXCR. The sample shows 650,000 to 800,000 distinct CDR3 sequences, about 50% of them seen only once. The data were obtained in a study of blood T cells in healthy people across ages. Points from the study as a whole: A greater number of naive CD4+ cells and higher diversity distinguished long-lived donors from aged donors.

The source is a woman aged 80 or older in good health. This chain links TRBV4-1 with TRBJ2-3; D could derive from TRBD1 or TRBD2 (5 bases each). The specimen sequenced was blood. The CDR3 DNA is TGCGCCAGCAGCGAAGGGTTCGGGGCTAGGGCAACACGCACAGATACGCAGTATTTT. Translating it yields CASSEGFGARATRTDTQYF.